A selection of T cell receptor beta chains follows, all from one sample in a study of cytomegalovirus exposure and HLA in healthy donors. Produced via immunoSEQ multiplex PCR; TCRdb's table is partial and in-frame only. The sample lists around 220,000 clones; over 70% were seen once. Sequenced material: PBMCs. The receptors were sampled from a woman aged 25 to 45 in good health and CMV-seropositive. CDR3s include the opening cysteine and the closing phenylalanine or tryptophan. The D gene is left open where the match is weak. Size is omitted from some rows. Given values are once, few, many or a class for expanded clones.

D gene	clone size	V gene	J gene	CDR3 DNA	CDR3 protein
NA	NA	TRBV19	TRBJ1-5	TGTGCCAGTAGTACCGGGACACCGATAAGTGCCCAGCATTTT	CASSTGTPISAQHF
NA	NA	TRBV27	TRBJ2-5	TGTGCCAGCAGTTTATCGAGGGGACAAGAGACCCAGTACTTC	CASSLSRGQETQYF
TRBD2	NA	TRBV9	TRBJ2-7	TGTGCCAGCAGGGGCGGGAGCTCCTACGAGCAGTACTTC	CASRGGSSYEQYF
NA	few	TRBV4-3	TRBJ1-1	TGCGCCAGCAGCCAAGATCTTGAGAGCAGGGGTGACACTGAAGCTTTCTTT	CASSQDLESRGDTEAFF
TRBD1	many	TRBV5-4	TRBJ2-3	TGTGCCAGCAGGGACAGGGGGCGGGATACGCAGTATTTT	CASRDRGRDTQYF
NA	NA	TRBV30	TRBJ1-5	TGTGCCTGGTGGAAGCAGGGCCAGCCCCAGCATTTT	CAWWKQGQPQHF
NA	NA	TRBV29-1	TRBJ1-1	TGCAGCGTTGGAGGGACGGTCACGGAAGCTTTCTTT	CSVGGTVTEAFF
NA	NA	TRBV13	TRBJ1-5	TGTGCCAGCAGCTTAAGGGCCACTGATCAGCCCCAGCATTTT	CASSLRATDQPQHF
NA	NA	TRBV7-2	TRBJ1-4	TGTGCCAGCAGCCAAAGATCCCTCGGGGCTAATGAAAAACTGTTTTTT	CASSQRSLGANEKLFF
TRBD2	NA	TRBV5-1	TRBJ2-1	TGCGCCAGCAGCTTGACTAGCGGAGAGTACAATGAGCAGTTCTTC	CASSLTSGEYNEQFF
NA	NA	TRBV18	TRBJ1-5	TGTGCCAGCTCACCACCTGTGGGCTCTCAGCCCCAGCATTTT	CASSPPVGSQPQHF
NA	NA	TRBV7-6	TRBJ2-7	TGTGCCAGCAGCTTAGAACAAAATGACTACGAGCAGTACTTC	CASSLEQNDYEQYF
TRBD2	NA	TRBV18	TRBJ2-1	TGTGCCAGCTCACAACTAGCGGGGATCTACAATGAGCAGTTCTTC	CASSQLAGIYNEQFF
NA	NA	TRBV13	TRBJ2-2	TGTGCCAGCAGCTTAGTTATGGCCGGGGAGCTGTTTTTT	CASSLVMAGELFF
NA	once	TRBV27	TRBJ2-7	TGTGCCAGCAGTTTAAGAGGGGGCGAGCAGTACTTC	CASSLRGGEQYF
NA	NA	TRBV28	TRBJ2-7	TGTGCCAGCAGTTTATTTGCGGTAGCTCCCTACGAGCAGTACTTC	CASSLFAVAPYEQYF
NA	NA	TRBV29-1	TRBJ1-2	TGCAGCGTTGAAGTCCCCCTAAGCAACCGGGGCTACACCTTC	CSVEVPLSNRGYTF
TRBD2	once	TRBV18	TRBJ2-7	TGTGCCAGCTCTCCCCTAGCGGGAGCTACCTACGAGCAGTACTTC	CASSPLAGATYEQYF
NA	NA	TRBV28	TRBJ1-2	TGTGCCAGCAGTTCCGACTTGCGTGGCTACACCTTC	CASSSDLRGYTF
TRBD1	NA	TRBV19	TRBJ2-7	TGTGCCAGTAGTATAGATGCCCCCGGACAGGTCGGCTACGAGCAGTACTTC	CASSIDAPGQVGYEQYF
NA	few	TRBV4-2	TRBJ2-7	TGTGCCAGCAGCCAAGCGGTCTCTACTGGTACCTACGAGCAGTACTTC	CASSQAVSTGTYEQYF
NA	NA	TRBV6-5	TRBJ1-2	TGTGCCAGCAGTTACTCGAGATTAAATCTTTATGGCTACACCTTC	CASSYSRLNLYGYTF
NA	NA	TRBV28	TRBJ2-1	TGTGCCAGCAGCACTCTCGGGGACAACAATGAGCAGTTCTTC	CASSTLGDNNEQFF
NA	NA	TRBV9	TRBJ2-3	TGTGCCAGCAGCCCCCTGGGGGGCCTCCGAAGCACAGATACGCAGTATTTT	CASSPLGGLRSTDTQYF
TRBD2	NA	TRBV30	TRBJ2-1	TGTGCCTGGAGGAGGGGGGGACTAGCGGGAGGAGTGGGGAATGAGCAGTTCTTC	CAWRRGGLAGGVGNEQFF
TRBD1	NA	TRBV27	TRBJ1-2	TGTGCCAGCAGCCCCCGGGACAGGGCAAGCGGCTACACCTTC	CASSPRDRASGYTF
NA	NA	TRBV6-5	TRBJ2-5	TGTGCCAGCCGTATCCAAGAGACCCAGTACTTC	CASRIQETQYF
TRBD2	NA	TRBV18	TRBJ2-3	TGTGCCAGCTCACCACAAAGCGGGACTAGCGGGAGGTATACGCAGTATTTT	CASSPQSGTSGRYTQYF
NA	NA	TRBV11-2	TRBJ1-1	TGTGCCAGCAGCTTAGGTGGGGGCCGTGAAGCTTTCTTT	CASSLGGGREAFF
NA	NA	TRBV4-2	TRBJ1-1	TGTGCCAGCAGCCAAGATAAGGGATTAGGGACTGAAGCTTTCTTT	CASSQDKGLGTEAFF
NA	once	TRBV7-7	TRBJ2-3	TGTGCTAGCAGCGAAGCTAGCACAGATACGCAGTATTTT	CASSEASTDTQYF
TRBD1	NA	TRBV28	TRBJ1-2	TGTGCCGTTGGAGGGGGCCGGAGGTACTATGGCTACACCTTC	CAVGGGRRYYGYTF
NA	NA	TRBV27	TRBJ1-1	TGTGCCAGCAGTCCCAGGGGCACTGAAGCTTTCTTT	CASSPRGTEAFF
NA	NA	TRBV27	TRBJ1-1	TGTGCCAGCAGTTTATCGGTTCAGGACTACACTGAAGCTTTCTTT	CASSLSVQDYTEAFF
TRBD2	NA	TRBV4-3	TRBJ2-5	TGCGCCAGCAGCCAAGAAGCAGCGGGAGATGACCAAGAGACCCAGTACTTC	CASSQEAAGDDQETQYF
NA	NA	TRBV6-1	TRBJ1-2	TGTGCCACTGCTGGGACAATTTTCCATGGCTACACCTTC	CATAGTIFHGYTF
TRBD1	NA	TRBV30	TRBJ1-1	TGTGCCTGGAGTGAGGGGACAGGCAACACTGAAGCTTTCTTT	CAWSEGTGNTEAFF
NA	NA	TRBV6-1	TRBJ1-1	TGTGCCAGCAGTGGCGGGGGGACTGAAGCTTTCTTT	CASSGGGTEAFF